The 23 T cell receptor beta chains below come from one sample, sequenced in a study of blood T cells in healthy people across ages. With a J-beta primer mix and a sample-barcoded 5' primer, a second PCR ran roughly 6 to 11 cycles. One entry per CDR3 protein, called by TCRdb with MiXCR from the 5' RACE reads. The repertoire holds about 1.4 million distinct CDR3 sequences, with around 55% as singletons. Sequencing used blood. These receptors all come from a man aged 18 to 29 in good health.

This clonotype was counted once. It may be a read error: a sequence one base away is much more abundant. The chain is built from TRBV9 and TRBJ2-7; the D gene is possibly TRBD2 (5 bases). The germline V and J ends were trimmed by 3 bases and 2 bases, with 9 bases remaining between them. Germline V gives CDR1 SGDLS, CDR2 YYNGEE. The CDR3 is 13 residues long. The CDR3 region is CASSAGIAYEQYF. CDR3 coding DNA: TGTGCCAGCAGCGCCGGGATAGCCTACGAGCAGTACTTC.

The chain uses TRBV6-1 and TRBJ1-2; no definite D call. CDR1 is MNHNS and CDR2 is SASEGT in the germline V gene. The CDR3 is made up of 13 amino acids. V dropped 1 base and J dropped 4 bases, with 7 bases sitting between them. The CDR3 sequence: CASSEEGPYGYTF. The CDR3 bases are TGTGCCAGCAGTGAAGAGGGCCCCTATGGCTACACCTTC.

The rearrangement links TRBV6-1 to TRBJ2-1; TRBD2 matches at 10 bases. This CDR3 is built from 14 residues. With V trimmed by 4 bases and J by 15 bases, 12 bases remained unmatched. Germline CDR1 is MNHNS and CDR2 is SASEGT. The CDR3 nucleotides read TGTGCCAGCAGTGGATCCGGGAATAGCGGGAGGCCGTTCTTC. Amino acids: CASSGSGNSGRPFF.

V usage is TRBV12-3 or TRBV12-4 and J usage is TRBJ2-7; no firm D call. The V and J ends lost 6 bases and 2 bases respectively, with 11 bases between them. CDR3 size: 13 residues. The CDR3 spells CASRRTEPYEQYF. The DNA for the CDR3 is TGTGCCAGCAGAAGGACGGAACCCTACGAGCAGTACTTC.

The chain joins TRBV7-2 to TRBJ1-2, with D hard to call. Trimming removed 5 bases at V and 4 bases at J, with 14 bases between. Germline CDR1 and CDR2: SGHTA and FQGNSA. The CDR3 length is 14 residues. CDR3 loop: CASSLQRNSYGYTF. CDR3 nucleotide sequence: TGTGCCAGCAGCCTTCAACGGAATTCCTATGGCTACACCTTC.

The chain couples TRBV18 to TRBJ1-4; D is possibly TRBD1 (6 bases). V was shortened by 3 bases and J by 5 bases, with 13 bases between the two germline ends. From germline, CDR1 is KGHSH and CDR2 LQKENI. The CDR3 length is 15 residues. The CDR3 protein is CASSPRTVPNEKLFF. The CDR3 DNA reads TGTGCCAGCTCACCTAGGACAGTCCCGAATGAAAAACTGTTTTTT.

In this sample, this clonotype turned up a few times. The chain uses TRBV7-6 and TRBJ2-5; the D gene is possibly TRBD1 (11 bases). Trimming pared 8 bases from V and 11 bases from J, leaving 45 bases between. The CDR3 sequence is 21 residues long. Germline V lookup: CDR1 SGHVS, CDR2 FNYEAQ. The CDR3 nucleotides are TGTGCCAGCGCCGCGCGAAGCGGGACAGGGGGTCCAGGGACTAGCGAATTTGAGCAGTACTTC. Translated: CASAARSGTGGPGTSEFEQYF.

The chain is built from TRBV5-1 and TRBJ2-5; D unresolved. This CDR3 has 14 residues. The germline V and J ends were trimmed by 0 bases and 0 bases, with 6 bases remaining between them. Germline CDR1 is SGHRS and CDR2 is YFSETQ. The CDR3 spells CASSLATYQETQYF. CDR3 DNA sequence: TGCGCCAGCAGCTTGGCGACGTACCAAGAGACCCAGTACTTC. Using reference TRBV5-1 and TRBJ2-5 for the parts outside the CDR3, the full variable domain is KAGVTQTPRYLIKTRGQQVTLSCSPISGHRSVSWYQQTPGQGLQFLFEYFSETQRNKGNFPGRFSGRQFSNSRSEMNVSTLELGDSALYLCASSLATYQETQYFGPGTRLLVL.

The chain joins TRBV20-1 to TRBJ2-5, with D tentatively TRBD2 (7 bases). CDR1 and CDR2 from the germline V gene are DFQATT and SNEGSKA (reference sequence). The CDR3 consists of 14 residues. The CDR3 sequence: CRSQRRGPMETQYF. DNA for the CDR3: TGCAGATCCCAGCGGCGGGGGCCCATGGAGACCCAGTACTTC.

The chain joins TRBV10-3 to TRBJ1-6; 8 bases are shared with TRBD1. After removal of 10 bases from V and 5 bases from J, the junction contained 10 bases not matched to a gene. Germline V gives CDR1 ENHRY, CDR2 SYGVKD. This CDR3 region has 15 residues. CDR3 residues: CATTGTGDHNSPLHF. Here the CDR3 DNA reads TGTGCCACCACCGGGACAGGCGACCATAATTCACCCCTCCACTTT.

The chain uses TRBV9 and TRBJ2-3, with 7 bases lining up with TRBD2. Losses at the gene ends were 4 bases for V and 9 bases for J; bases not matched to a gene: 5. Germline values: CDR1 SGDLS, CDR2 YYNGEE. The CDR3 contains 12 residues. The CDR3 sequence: CASSKSGKTQYF. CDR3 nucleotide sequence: TGTGCCAGCAGCAAAAGCGGGAAGACGCAGTATTTT.

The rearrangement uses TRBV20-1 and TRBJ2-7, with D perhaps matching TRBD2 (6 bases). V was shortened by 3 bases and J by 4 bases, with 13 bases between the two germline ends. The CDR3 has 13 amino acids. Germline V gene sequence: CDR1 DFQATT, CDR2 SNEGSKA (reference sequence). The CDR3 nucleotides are TGCAGTGCTAGCAACCTTGGGGGGTACGAGCAGTACTTC. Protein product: CSASNLGGYEQYF.

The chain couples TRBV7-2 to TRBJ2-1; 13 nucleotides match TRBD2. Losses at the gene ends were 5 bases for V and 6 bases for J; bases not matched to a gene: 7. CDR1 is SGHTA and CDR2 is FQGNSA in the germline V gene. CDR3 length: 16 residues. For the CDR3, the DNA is TGTGCCAGCAGCGCCGTACTAGCGGGAGGGCGCAATGAGCAGTTCTTC. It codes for CASSAVLAGGRNEQFF. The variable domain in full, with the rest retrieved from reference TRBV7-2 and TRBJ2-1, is GAGVSQSPSNKVTEKGKDVELRCDPISGHTALYWYRQSLGQGLEFLIYFQGNSAPDKSGLPSDRFSAERTGGSVSTLTIQRTQQEDSAVYLCASSAVLAGGRNEQFFGPGTRLTVL.

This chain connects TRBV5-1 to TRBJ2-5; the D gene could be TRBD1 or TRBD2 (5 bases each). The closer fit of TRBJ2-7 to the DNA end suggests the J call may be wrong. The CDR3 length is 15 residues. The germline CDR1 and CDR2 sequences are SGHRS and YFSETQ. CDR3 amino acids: CALMGDSYLSYEQYF. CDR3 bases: TGCGCCCTCATGGGGGATTCCTACCTATCCTACGAGCAGTACTTC.

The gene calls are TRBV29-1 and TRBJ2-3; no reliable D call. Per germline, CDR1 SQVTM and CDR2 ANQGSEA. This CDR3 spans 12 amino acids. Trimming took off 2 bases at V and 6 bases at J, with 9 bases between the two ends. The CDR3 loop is CSVELAFDTQYF. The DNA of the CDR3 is TGCAGCGTTGAATTGGCGTTTGATACGCAGTATTTT.

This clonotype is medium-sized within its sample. The CDR3 nucleotides are TGTGCCAGCAGTGATGGGGCTAGCTCCTACAATGAGCAGTTCTTC. It is translated as CASSDGASSYNEQFF. This chain connects TRBV6-4 to TRBJ2-1, with D perhaps TRBD1 (5 bases). The CDR3 totals 15 residues. CDR1 is MRHNA and CDR2 is SNTAGT in the germline V gene. The V and J ends lost 3 bases and 0 bases respectively, with 9 bases between them.

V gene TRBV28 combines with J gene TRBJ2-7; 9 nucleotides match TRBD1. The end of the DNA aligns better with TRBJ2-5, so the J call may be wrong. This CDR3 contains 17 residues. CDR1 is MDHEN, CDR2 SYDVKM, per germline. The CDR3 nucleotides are TGTGCCAGCAGTCCTGGGACAGGGCAGGACAGGGAAGAGACCCAGTACTTC. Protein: CASSPGTGQDREETQYF.

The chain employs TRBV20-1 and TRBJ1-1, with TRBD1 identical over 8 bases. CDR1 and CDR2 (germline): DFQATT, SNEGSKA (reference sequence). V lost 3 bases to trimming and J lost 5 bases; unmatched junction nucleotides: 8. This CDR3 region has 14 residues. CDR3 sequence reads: CSARPWTGRTEAFF. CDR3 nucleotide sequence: TGCAGTGCTAGGCCCTGGACAGGGCGTACTGAAGCTTTCTTT.

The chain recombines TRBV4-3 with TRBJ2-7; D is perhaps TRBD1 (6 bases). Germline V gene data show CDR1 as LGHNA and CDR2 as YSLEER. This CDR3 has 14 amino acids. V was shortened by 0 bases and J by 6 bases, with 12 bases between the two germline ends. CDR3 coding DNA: TGCGCCAGCAGCCAAGACTGGCAGGGGTCCGAGCAGTACTTC. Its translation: CASSQDWQGSEQYF.

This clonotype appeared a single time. The CDR3: CASSSAGGAGGPQETQYF. The CDR3 nucleotides are TGTGCCAGCAGCTCGGCCGGTGGAGCGGGAGGGCCTCAAGAGACCCAGTACTTC. J is TRBJ2-5 and V is TRBV7-2, with 10 bases fitting TRBD2. The CDR3 has 18 amino acids. Germline CDR1 and CDR2: SGHTA and FQGNSA. With 4 bases clipped from V and 2 bases from J, the junction kept 13 bases outside the gene matches.

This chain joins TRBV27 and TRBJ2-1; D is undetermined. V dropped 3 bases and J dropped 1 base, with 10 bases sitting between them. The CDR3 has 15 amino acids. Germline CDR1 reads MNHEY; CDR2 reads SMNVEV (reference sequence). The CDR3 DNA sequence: TGTGCCAGCAGTTTGCGCTTCTTTTCCTACAATGAGCAGTTCTTC. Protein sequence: CASSLRFFSYNEQFF.

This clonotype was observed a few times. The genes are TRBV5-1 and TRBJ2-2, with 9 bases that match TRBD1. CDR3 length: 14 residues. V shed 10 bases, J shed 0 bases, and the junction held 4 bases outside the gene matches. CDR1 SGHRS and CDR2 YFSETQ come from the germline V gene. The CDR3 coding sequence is TGCGCCGTCGGACAGGGGCCGAACACCGGGGAGCTGTTTTTT. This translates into CAVGQGPNTGELFF.

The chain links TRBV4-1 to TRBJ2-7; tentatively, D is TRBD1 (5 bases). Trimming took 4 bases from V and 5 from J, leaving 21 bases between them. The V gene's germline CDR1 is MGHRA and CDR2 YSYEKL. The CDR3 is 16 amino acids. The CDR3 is CASSPEDVAGLDEQYF. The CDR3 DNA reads TGCGCCAGCAGCCCCGAAGACGTCGCAGGGCTCGACGAGCAGTACTTC.